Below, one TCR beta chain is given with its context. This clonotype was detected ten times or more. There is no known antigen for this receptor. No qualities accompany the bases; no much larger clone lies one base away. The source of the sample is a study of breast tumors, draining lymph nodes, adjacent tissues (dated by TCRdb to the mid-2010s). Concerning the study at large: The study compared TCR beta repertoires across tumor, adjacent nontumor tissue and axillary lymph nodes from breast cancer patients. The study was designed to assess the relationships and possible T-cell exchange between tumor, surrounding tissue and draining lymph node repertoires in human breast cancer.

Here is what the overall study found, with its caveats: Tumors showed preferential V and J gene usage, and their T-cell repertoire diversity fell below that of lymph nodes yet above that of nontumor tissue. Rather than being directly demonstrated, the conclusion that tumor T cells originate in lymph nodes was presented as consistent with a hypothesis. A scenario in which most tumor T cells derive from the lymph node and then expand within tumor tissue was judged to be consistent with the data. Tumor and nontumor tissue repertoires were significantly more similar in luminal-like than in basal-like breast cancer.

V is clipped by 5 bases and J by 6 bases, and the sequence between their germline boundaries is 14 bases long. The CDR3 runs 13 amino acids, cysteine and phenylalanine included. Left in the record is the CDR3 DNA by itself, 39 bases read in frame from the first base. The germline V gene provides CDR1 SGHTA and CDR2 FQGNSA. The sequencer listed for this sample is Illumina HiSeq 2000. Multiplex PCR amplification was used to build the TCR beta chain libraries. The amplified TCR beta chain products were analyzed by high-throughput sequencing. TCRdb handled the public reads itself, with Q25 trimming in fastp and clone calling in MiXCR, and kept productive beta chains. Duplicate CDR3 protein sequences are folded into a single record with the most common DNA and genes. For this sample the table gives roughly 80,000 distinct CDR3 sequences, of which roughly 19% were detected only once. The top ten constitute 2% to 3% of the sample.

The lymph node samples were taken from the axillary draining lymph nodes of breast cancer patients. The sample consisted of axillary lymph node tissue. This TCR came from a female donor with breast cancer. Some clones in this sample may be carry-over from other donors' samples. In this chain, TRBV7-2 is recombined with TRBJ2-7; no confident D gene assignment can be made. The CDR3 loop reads CASSGVLGLEQYF. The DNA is TGTGCCAGCAGCGGCGTTTTGGGCCTCGAGCAGTACTTC. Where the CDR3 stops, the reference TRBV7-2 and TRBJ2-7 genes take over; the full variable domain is GAGVSQSPSNKVTEKGKDVELRCDPISGHTALYWYRQSLGQGLEFLIYFQGNSAPDKSGLPSDRFSAERTGGSVSTLTIQRTQQEDSAVYLCASSGVLGLEQYFGPGTRLTVT.